The clone carrying this T cell receptor beta chain has a handful of counts. The antigen remains unidentified. This may come from a read error, since a much larger clone is one base off. A J-beta primer mix and a sample-barcoded 5' primer were used in a second PCR of about 6 to 12 cycles. Every sample gave at least 3 million paired-end reads containing CDR3. Via MiXCR, TCRdb re-called the 5' RACE reads, giving one row per CDR3 protein. This table has some 900,000 distinct CDR3 sequences, roughly 52% appearing once. The sample is drawn from a study of blood T cells in healthy people across ages. Regarding the study as a whole: Greater diversity and more naive CD4+ cells were seen in long-lived donors than in aged donors.

Per sample, at least 6 micrograms of total RNA were extracted. Trimming pared 9 bases from V and 0 bases from J, leaving 9 bases between. Per the germline V gene, CDR1 is MDHEN and CDR2 is SYDVKM. The CDR3 has 12 residues. This chain links TRBV28 with TRBJ2-7; D is unresolved. Sequenced sample: blood. This TCR was recovered from a man in his thirties or forties in good health. The CDR3 nucleotides read TGTGCCAGTGGGCCCCTCTCCTACGAGCAGTACTTC. Protein sequence: CASGPLSYEQYF.